One and the same sample provided the 14 T cell receptor beta chains below, sequenced in a study of regulatory T cells in long-lasting Graves disease (dated by TCRdb to the early 2020s). The time point label on this specimen signifies: newly diagnosed GD, antithyroid drugs for less than 3 months. For both TCR sequencing and RNA sequencing, RNA was extracted from PBMCs in TRIzol. Receptor libraries were prepared by multiplex PCR. Sequencing was performed on an Illumina HiSeq 4000. TCR beta libraries were built with iRepertoire HTBI primers and Arm-PCR amplification of CDR3 regions. TCRdb trimmed public reads at Q25 via fastp, called clones via MiXCR and kept in-frame beta chains. Duplicate CDR3 protein sequences are folded into a single record with the most common DNA and genes. The sample table contains approximately 470,000 distinct CDR3 sequences; only one count was recorded for 15% to 20% of them. The ten top clones hold less than 15% of the sample.

Another study also made use of these data, one on T cells in Graves' hyperthyroidism and ophthalmopathy.

The sequencing here drew on peripheral blood mononuclear cells (PBMCs), taken at new diagnosis, from a patient treated with antithyroid drugs. These receptors originate from a man aged 35 to 55 with Graves disease. Donor details come from another sample of the same person, matched by shared clones.

This rearrangement joins TRBV29-1 to TRBJ1-2, with D unresolved. V lost 0 bases and J lost 3, with 17 bases in between. CDR1 SQVTM and CDR2 ANQGSEA come from the germline V gene. The CDR3 runs to 16 residues. This CDR3 is CSVEDVPPGKDYGYTF. DNA for the CDR3: TGCAGCGTTGAAGACGTCCCCCCGGGAAAGGACTATGGCTACACCTTC.

The sample holds many counts of this clonotype. The J gene is TRBJ2-1, the V gene TRBV20-1; D is possibly TRBD2 (5 bases). Trimming took 6 bases from V and 0 from J, leaving 12 bases between them. The CDR3 extends over 14 amino acids. The V gene's germline CDR1 is DFQATT and CDR2 SNEGSKA (reference sequence). CDR3: CSAPDWSSYNEQFF. CDR3 nucleotide sequence: TGCAGTGCCCCGGACTGGAGCTCCTACAATGAGCAGTTCTTC.

Many counts were recorded for this clonotype. V is TRBV12-3 or TRBV12-4 and J is TRBJ2-7, with 8 bases fitting TRBD1. CDR3 length equals 14 residues. With 3 bases clipped from V and 3 bases from J, the junction kept 4 bases outside the gene matches. The CDR3 loop is CASSFGTGFYEQYF. CDR3 sequence (DNA): TGTGCCAGCAGTTTTGGGACAGGCTTCTACGAGCAGTACTTC.

This clonotype was counted at least ten times. This chain links TRBV2 with TRBJ1-4; TRBD1 aligns across 8 bases. The V gene end was trimmed by 6 bases and the J gene end by 3 bases; junction bases not matched to a gene: 3. The CDR3 has 14 amino acids. Per the germline V gene, CDR1 is SNHLY and CDR2 is FYNNEI. The DNA of the CDR3 is TGTGCCAGCAGCATCAGGGGGCCTAATGAAAAACTGTTTTTT. Protein product: CASSIRGPNEKLFF.

The chain has TRBV19 and TRBJ1-1; 9 bases line up with TRBD1. Per the germline V gene, CDR1 is LNHDA and CDR2 is SQIVND (reference sequence). The CDR3 extends over 15 amino acids. Trimming removed 5 bases from V and 4 bases from J; junction bases left unmatched: 8. The DNA for the CDR3 is TGTGCCAGTAGTTCACACAGGGGGCTCGGCACTGAAGCTTTCTTT. Protein: CASSSHRGLGTEAFF.

The chain employs TRBV27 and TRBJ1-2; D gene unclear. This CDR3 is 13 amino acids long. Germline V gene sequence: CDR1 MNHEY, CDR2 SMNVEV (reference sequence). Trimming pared 3 bases from V and 4 bases from J, leaving 9 bases between. This CDR3 reads CASSFGVLYGYTF. In DNA form, the CDR3 reads TGTGCCAGCAGTTTCGGGGTTCTCTATGGCTACACCTTC.

A remark on this clonotype: This could be a read error, since a much larger clone is one nucleotide away. The gene calls are TRBV11-2 and TRBJ2-5; the D gene is possibly TRBD2 (6 bases). This CDR3 has 14 amino acids. V was trimmed by 3 bases and J by 4 bases, leaving 12 bases between them. Germline V gene sequence: CDR1 SGHAT, CDR2 FQNNGV. This chain's CDR3 is CASSFNGGRETQYF. In nucleotides, the CDR3 is TGTGCCAGCAGCTTTAACGGGGGACGAGAGACCCAGTACTTC.

This clonotype was observed a few times. This chain joins TRBV6-1 and TRBJ1-1; D call uncertain. The CDR3 is 13 amino acids. Trimming took 5 bases from V and 7 from J, leaving 14 bases between them. CDR1 is MNHNS and CDR2 is SASEGT in the germline V gene. The CDR3 sequence: CASSPPSGIEAFF. The DNA of the CDR3 is TGTGCCAGCAGTCCTCCTTCGGGAATTGAAGCTTTCTTT.

J is TRBJ2-7 and V is TRBV7-9; no definite D call. V lost 8 bases and J 2 bases, leaving 13 bases between the germline ends. Per germline, CDR1 SEHNR and CDR2 FQNEAQ (reference sequence). The CDR3 length is 13 residues. As DNA, the CDR3 is TGTGCCAGCGGAGCAGGACCGCCCTACGAGCAGTACTTC. Encoded protein: CASGAGPPYEQYF.

The chain uses TRBV7-9 and TRBJ2-5; perhaps TRBD1 as D (5 bases). This CDR3 region has 13 residues. The V and J ends lost 5 bases and 3 bases respectively, with 10 bases between them. Germline CDR1 SEHNR, CDR2 FQNEAQ (reference sequence). This CDR3 is CASSPRQKETQYF. CDR3 coding DNA: TGTGCCAGCAGCCCGCGACAGAAAGAGACCCAGTACTTC.

This clonotype was seen many times. The gene calls are TRBV30 and TRBJ2-7; TRBD2 matches at 12 bases. V lost 2 bases to trimming and J lost 7 bases; unmatched junction nucleotides: 3. The V gene's germline CDR1 is GTSNPN and CDR2 SVGIG (reference sequence). This CDR3 is built from 13 residues. The CDR3 sequence is CAWSKGTSGEQYF. CDR3 in DNA: TGTGCCTGGAGTAAGGGGACTAGCGGGGAGCAGTACTTC.

This clonotype came up many times. The CDR3 DNA follows: TGTGCCAGCAGTACTAGCGGATCCTACGAGCAGTACTTC. Translating gives CASSTSGSYEQYF. The rearrangement links TRBV6-1 to TRBJ2-7; 8 nucleotides line up with TRBD2. The CDR3 sequence is 13 residues long. Trimming at V came to 5 bases and at J to 1 base, leaving 1 base not matched to a gene. Germline V lookup: CDR1 MNHNS, CDR2 SASEGT.

This clonotype has a count of ten or more. The chain couples TRBV5-4 to TRBJ2-7; the D call may be TRBD1 or TRBD2 (5 bases each). Germline V lookup: CDR1 SGHNT, CDR2 YYREEE (reference sequence). The CDR3 length is 15 residues. Trimming removed 4 bases from V and 0 bases from J, with 14 bases in between. The CDR3 nucleotides read TGTGCCAGCAGCGCATACCGGGGCCGCTCCTACGAGCAGTACTTC. Protein: CASSAYRGRSYEQYF.

This clonotype was detected a few times. This chain connects TRBV29-1 to TRBJ2-5; D is possibly TRBD1 (5 bases). Germline V gene sequence: CDR1 SQVTM, CDR2 ANQGSEA. The CDR3 length is 11 residues. V was pared by 6 bases and J by 5 bases, with 10 bases between. The CDR3 nucleotides are TGCAGCGTCGACAGTGGCGAGACCCAGTACTTC. Protein: CSVDSGETQYF.